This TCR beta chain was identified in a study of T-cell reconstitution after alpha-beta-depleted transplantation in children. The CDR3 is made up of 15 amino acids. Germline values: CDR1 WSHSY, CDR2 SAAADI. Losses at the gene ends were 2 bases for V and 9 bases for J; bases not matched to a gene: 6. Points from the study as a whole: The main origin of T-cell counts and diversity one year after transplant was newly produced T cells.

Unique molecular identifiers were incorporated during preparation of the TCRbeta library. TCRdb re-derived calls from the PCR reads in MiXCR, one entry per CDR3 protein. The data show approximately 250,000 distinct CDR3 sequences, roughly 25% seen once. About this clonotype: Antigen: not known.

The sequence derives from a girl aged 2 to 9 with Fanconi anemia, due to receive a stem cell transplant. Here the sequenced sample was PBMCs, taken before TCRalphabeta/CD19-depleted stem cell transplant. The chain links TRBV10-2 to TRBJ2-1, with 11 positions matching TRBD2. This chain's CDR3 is CASSEQLAGDAEQFF. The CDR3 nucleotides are TGCGCCAGCAGTGAGCAACTAGCGGGAGACGCTGAGCAGTTCTTC.